Listed below are T cell receptor beta chains from one sample, sequenced in a study of human T cells and chemical hapten exposure. Each CDR3 protein gets one entry after TCRdb re-called the RACE reads with MiXCR. In the table there are roughly 120,000 distinct CDR3 sequences, over 10% of which are singletons. The sample consisted of whole blood, taken in connection with sensitization to the hapten diphenylcyclopropenone (DPC). These receptors came from a woman aged 50 to 65 with alopecia areata. Some clones in this sample may be carry-over from other donors' samples. Both conserved end residues are part of each CDR3. Each record gives: J gene, V gene, CDR3 protein.

TRBJ2-5 | TRBV4-1 | CASSHGRGPTDF
TRBJ2-5 | TRBV12-3/TRBV12-4 | CASSWGTEAETQYF
TRBJ2-2 | TRBV11-2 | CASRPRGRTGELFF
TRBJ1-1 | TRBV20-1 | CSVTPGTGGSWTEAFF
TRBJ2-1 | TRBV29-1 | CSAFLRSSYNEQFF
TRBJ2-7 | TRBV6-2/TRBV6-3 | CASSTSGGLTYEQYF
TRBJ2-7 | TRBV7-2 | CASRRAGGNEQYF
TRBJ2-5 | TRBV6-1 | CASSERTEVQETQYF
TRBJ1-4 | TRBV9 | CASSALGSTNEKLFF
TRBJ1-6 | TRBV28 | CASSSDRVSPLHF
TRBJ2-5 | TRBV7-9 | CASSLALQGTGQETQYF
TRBJ1-5 | TRBV6-2/TRBV6-3 | CASSFRGQPQHF
TRBJ2-7 | TRBV7-2 | CASSLVQNYEQYF
TRBJ1-3 | TRBV12-3/TRBV12-4 | CASSSELHDRISGNTIYF
TRBJ1-5 | TRBV12-3/TRBV12-4 | CASSLGKWGSPPLQHF
TRBJ1-1 | TRBV4-3 | CASSQDRFSGAEAFF
TRBJ2-3 | TRBV19 | CASSIGGGSTDTQYF
TRBJ1-5 | TRBV19 | CASSIIQGYQPQHF
TRBJ2-2 | TRBV29-1 | CSVESGDTGELFF
TRBJ2-1 | TRBV6-5 | CASSYSIDSYNEQFF
TRBJ2-2 | TRBV7-9 | CASPGLLVANTGELFF
TRBJ2-3 | TRBV6-1 | CASSARGIHDTQYF
TRBJ2-7 | TRBV29-1 | CSVETTRARGYEQYF
TRBJ2-4 | TRBV12-3/TRBV12-4 | CASSYYRGTSGRALIAKNIQYF
TRBJ2-2 | TRBV6-5 | CASSRTGRTGELFF
TRBJ2-6 | TRBV6-5 | CASSSGLRAFSGANVLTF
TRBJ2-2 | TRBV12-3/TRBV12-4 | CASRWGGTSTGELFF
TRBJ1-1 | TRBV13 | CASSRLSRVRAAFF
TRBJ2-1 | TRBV11-3 | CASSLRDRGLHEQFF
TRBJ1-2 | TRBV28 | CASSLGGAANYGYTF
TRBJ1-1 | TRBV7-9 | CASSPSDTEAFF
TRBJ2-1 | TRBV4-3 | CASSPQGVEQFF
TRBJ2-2 | TRBV6-5 | CASSSKGLDTGELFF
TRBJ1-2 | TRBV18 | CASSPLTGAEGYTF
TRBJ2-7 | TRBV4-3 | CASSQTQGPYEQYF
TRBJ2-3 | TRBV2 | CASIAGFGTQYF
TRBJ2-3 | TRBV29-1 | CSVGGPGDDPNSPTDTQYF
TRBJ2-3 | TRBV5-4 | CASSTAGSWDTQYF
TRBJ1-1 | TRBV25-1 | CASGHPNTEAFF
TRBJ2-3 | TRBV7-2 | CASSSSGDGFSTDTQYF
TRBJ2-2 | TRBV25-1 | CASSDPARFVGELFF
TRBJ1-5 | TRBV20-1 | CSASRGGWRNQPQHF
TRBJ1-1 | TRBV6-5 | CASSAGKQTGGITEAFF
TRBJ1-2 | TRBV6-6 | CASSSTPGGAGYGYTF
TRBJ2-7 | TRBV12-3/TRBV12-4 | CASSHPGMRYEQYF
TRBJ1-1 | TRBV2 | CATSGGALTEAFF
TRBJ2-7 | TRBV15 | CATSRDRGAGTYEQYF
TRBJ2-3 | TRBV6-2/TRBV6-3 | CASSPGQGRIRDTQYF
TRBJ2-3 | TRBV29-1 | CSVELSTRSDTQYF
TRBJ2-7 | TRBV5-1 | CASSLQGDEQYF
TRBJ1-1 | TRBV28 | CATGRGDLATEAFF